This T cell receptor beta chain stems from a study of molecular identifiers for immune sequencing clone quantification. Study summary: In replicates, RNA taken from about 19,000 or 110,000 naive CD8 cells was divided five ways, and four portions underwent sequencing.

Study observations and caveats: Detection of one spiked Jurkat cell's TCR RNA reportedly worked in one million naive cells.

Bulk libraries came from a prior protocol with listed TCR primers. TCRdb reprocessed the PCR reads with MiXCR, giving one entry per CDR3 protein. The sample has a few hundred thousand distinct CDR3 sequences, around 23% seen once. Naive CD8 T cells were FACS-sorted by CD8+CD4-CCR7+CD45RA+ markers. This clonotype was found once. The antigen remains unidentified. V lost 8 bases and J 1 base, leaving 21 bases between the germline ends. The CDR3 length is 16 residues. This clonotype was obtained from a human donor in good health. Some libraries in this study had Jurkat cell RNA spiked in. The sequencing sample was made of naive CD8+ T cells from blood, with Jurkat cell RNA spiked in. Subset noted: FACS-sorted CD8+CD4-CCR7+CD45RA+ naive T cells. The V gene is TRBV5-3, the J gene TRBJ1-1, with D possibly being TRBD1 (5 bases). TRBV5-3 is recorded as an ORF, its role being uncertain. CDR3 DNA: TGTGCCAGCAGCCCCCCTACTGTAGGGGCGAACACTGAAGCTTTCTTT. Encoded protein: CASSPPTVGANTEAFF.